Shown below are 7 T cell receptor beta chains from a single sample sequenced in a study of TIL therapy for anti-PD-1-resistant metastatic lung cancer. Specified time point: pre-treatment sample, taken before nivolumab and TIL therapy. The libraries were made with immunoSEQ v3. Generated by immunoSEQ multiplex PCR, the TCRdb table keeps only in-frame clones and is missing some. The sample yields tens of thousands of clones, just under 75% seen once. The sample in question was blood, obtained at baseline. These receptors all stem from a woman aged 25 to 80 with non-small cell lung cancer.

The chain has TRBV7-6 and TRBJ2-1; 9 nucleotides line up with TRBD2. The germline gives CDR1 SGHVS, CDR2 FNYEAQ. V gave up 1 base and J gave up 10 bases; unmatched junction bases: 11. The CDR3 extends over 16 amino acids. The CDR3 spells CASSLETSGWGGEQFF. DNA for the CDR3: TGTGCCAGCAGCTTAGAGACTAGCGGTTGGGGTGGGGAGCAGTTCTTC.

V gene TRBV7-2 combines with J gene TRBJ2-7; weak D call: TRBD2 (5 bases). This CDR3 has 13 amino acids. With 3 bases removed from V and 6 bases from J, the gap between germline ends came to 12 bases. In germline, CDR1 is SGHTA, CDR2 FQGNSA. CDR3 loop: CASSFRVGAEQYF. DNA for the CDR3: TGTGCCAGCAGCTTTCGAGTGGGAGCCGAGCAGTACTTC.

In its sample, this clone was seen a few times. CDR3 region: CASFEENTEAFF. The CDR3 region has the DNA TGTGCCAGCTTTGAAGAGAACACTGAAGCTTTCTTT. The rearrangement uses TRBV28 and TRBJ1-1; D ambiguous. The CDR3 is 12 residues long. Trimming removed 8 bases from V and 1 base from J, with 8 bases in between. Germline assignment: CDR1 MDHEN and CDR2 SYDVKM. The full variable domain, completed using reference TRBV28 and TRBJ1-1, is DVKVTQSSRYLVKRTGEKVFLECVQDMDHENMFWYRQDPGLGLRLIYFSYDVKMKEKGDIPEGYSVSREKKERFSLILESASTNQTSMYLCASFEENTEAFFGQGTRLTVV.

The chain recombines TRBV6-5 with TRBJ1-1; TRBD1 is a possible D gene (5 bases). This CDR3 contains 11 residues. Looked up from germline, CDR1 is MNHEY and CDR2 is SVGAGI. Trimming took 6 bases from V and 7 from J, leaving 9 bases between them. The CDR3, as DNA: TGTGCCAGCAGGGGGACGGTTGAAGCTTTCTTT. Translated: CASRGTVEAFF.

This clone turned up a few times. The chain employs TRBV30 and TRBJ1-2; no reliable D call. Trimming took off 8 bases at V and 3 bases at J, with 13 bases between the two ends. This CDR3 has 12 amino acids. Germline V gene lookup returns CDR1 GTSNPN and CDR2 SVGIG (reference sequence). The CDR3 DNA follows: TGTGCCCTGTCAAGGGCCGACTATGGCTACACCTTC. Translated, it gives CALSRADYGYTF.

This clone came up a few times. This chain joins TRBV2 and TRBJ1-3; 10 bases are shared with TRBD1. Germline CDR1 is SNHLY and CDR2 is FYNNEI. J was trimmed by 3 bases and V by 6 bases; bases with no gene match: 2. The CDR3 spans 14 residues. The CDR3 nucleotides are TGTGCCAGCAGAGACAGGGGGCTTGGAAACACCATATATTTT. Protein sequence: CASRDRGLGNTIYF.

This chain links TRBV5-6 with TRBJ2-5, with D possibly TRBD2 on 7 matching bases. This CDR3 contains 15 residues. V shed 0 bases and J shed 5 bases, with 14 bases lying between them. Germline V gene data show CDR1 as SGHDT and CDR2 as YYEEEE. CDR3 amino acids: CASSLGAGAGETQYF. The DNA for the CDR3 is TGTGCCAGCAGCTTGGGTGCGGGGGCGGGTGAGACCCAGTACTTC.